Each of the 8 T cell receptor beta chains below was sequenced from the same sample in a study of CD8 T cells in Susac syndrome. RNA, at about 0.45 to 1 ug, was reverse transcribed with random hexamers. TCRdb called the immunoSEQ multiplex PCR reads again in MiXCR, with one record for every CDR3 protein. The data show about 180,000 distinct CDR3 sequences, roughly 94% seen once. The sequencing input was CD4+ T cells from PBMCs. The receptors derive from a human donor with Susac syndrome.

V is TRBV20-1 and J is TRBJ2-7; 7 positions match TRBD1. The junction had 12 bases not matched to a gene; V was cut back by 3 bases and J by 4 bases. The CDR3 is 15 residues long. The germline gives CDR1 DFQATT, CDR2 SNEGSKA (reference sequence). The chain's CDR3 is CSARIYEGQRYEQYF. The CDR3 DNA follows: TGCAGTGCTAGGATCTATGAGGGACAGAGATACGAGCAGTACTTC.

The V gene is TRBV6-5, the J gene TRBJ2-2, with D unclear. Between the trimmed V and J ends, which lost 4 bases and 2 bases, there was a span of 11 bases. The CDR3 totals 15 residues. Germline V gene sequence: CDR1 MNHEY, CDR2 SVGAGI. The chain's CDR3 is CASSWATPNTGELFF. The CDR3 bases are TGTGCCAGCAGTTGGGCGACACCAAACACCGGGGAGCTGTTTTTT.

The chain carries TRBV7-9 and TRBJ1-1; no clear D. This CDR3 has 15 residues. Germline-derived CDR1 and CDR2 are SEHNR and FQNEAQ (reference sequence). The germline V and J ends were trimmed by 1 base and 4 bases, with 13 bases remaining between them. CDR3 coding DNA: TGTGCCAGCAGCTTAGTCCCACATCCAAGCACTGAAGCTTTCTTT. As protein: CASSLVPHPSTEAFF.

This chain connects TRBV9 to TRBJ1-3; the D is unclear. The CDR3 spans 17 residues. The V gene lost 0 bases and the J gene lost 1 base, with 14 bases spanning the gap. CDR1 is SGDLS and CDR2 is YYNGEE in the germline V gene. CDR3: CASSVDASRRSGNTIYF. In DNA form, the CDR3 reads TGTGCCAGCAGCGTAGACGCCTCCCGCAGGTCTGGAAACACCATATATTTT.

CDR3 protein: CASSISASTDTQYF. Written as DNA, the CDR3 is TGTGCCAGTAGTATCTCGGCCAGCACAGATACGCAGTATTTT. The chain uses TRBV19 and TRBJ2-3; D remains unclear. Per the germline V gene, CDR1 is LNHDA and CDR2 is SQIVND (reference sequence). The CDR3 has 14 amino acids. The V end lost 3 bases, the J end lost 0 bases, and 7 bases lay between the germline ends.

J is TRBJ1-2 and V is TRBV6-1; tentative D call: TRBD1 (5 bases). Germline V gene data show CDR1 as MNHNS and CDR2 as SASEGT. Trimming removed 7 bases at V and 3 bases at J, with 12 bases between. This CDR3 spans 13 amino acids. CDR3 DNA sequence: TGTGCCAGCATGTGGGGGACCCACTATGGCTACACCTTC. Translation: CASMWGTHYGYTF.

The V gene is TRBV20-1, the J gene TRBJ1-5; D is ambiguous. Germline V lookup: CDR1 DFQATT, CDR2 SNEGSKA (reference sequence). The CDR3 covers 15 residues. V shed 3 bases and J shed 0 bases, with 12 bases lying between them. The CDR3 region has the DNA TGCAGTGCTAGTACAGACCTTTATAGCAATCAGCCCCAGCATTTT. This codes for CSASTDLYSNQPQHF.

V usage is TRBV9 and J usage is TRBJ2-1; possibly TRBD2 for D (5 bases). Trimming took 0 bases from V and 8 from J, leaving 15 bases between them. The CDR3 contains 15 residues. From germline, CDR1 is SGDLS and CDR2 YYNGEE. In DNA, the CDR3 is TGTGCCAGCAGCGTAGCTCCGGGGATGAGCGATGAGCAGTTCTTC. Encoded protein: CASSVAPGMSDEQFF.